The T cell receptor beta chain under discussion was sequenced for a study of beta chain features in type 1 diabetes. Findings of the study overall: Patients with type 1 diabetes carried fewer insertions and had more deletions at their VDJ junctions. TCRB CDR3s from Type 1 diabetes patients were moderately but significantly shorter in all four CD4+ subsets. Any PCR bias toward short templates would affect both groups alike.

As for this clone: Its antigen remains unknown.

The sequenced template was cDNA made from the entire isolated RNA. Some clones are missing from TCRdb's copy, which holds only in-frame ones; the method was immunoSEQ multiplex PCR. The table shows 120,000 to 150,000 clones, with approximately 52% occurring only once. The CDR3 covers 12 residues. Germline CDR1 and CDR2: MDHEN and SYDVKM. Trimming removed 10 bases from V and 0 bases from J, with 8 bases in between. The clonotype originates from a man in his late teens or twenties in good health. Specimen: Tregs from blood. The chain recombines TRBV28 with TRBJ2-3, with D perhaps matching TRBD2 (5 bases). CDR3 loop: CATAGSTDTQYF. Here the CDR3 DNA reads TGTGCCACCGCGGGTAGCACAGATACGCAGTATTTT.